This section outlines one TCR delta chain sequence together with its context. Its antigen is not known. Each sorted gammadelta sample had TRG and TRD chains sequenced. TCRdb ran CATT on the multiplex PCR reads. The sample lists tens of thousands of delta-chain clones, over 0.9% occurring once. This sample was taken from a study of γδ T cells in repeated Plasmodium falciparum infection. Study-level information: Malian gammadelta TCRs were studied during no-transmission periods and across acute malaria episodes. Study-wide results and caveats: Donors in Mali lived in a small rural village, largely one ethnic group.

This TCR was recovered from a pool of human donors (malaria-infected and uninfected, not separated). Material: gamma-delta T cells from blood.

CDR3 loop: CASPSLRYWGMEDWYTDKLIF. DNA for the CDR3: TGTGCCTCCCCTTCACTCCGATACTGGGGGATGGAAGATTGGTACACCGATAAACTCATCTTT. The J gene is TRDJ1, the V gene TRDV3; 10 bases map to TRDD3. The J gene, absent from TCRdb, was called here by matching the DNA to germline. This CDR3 is built from 21 residues. Trimming took 4 bases from V and 0 from J; bases not matched to a gene: 26. Germline CDR1 is TVYSNPD and CDR2 is GDNSRS (reference sequence).